The 7 T cell receptor beta chains given below trace back to one sample, sequenced in a study of identical twins (dated by TCRdb to the mid-2010s). The library was prepared using 5' RACE. Sequencing was performed on an Illumina HiSeq 2000. Using fastp trimming at Q25 and MiXCR clonotype assembly, TCRdb reanalyzed the public sequencing data and kept in-frame beta chains. Duplicate CDR3 protein sequences are folded into a single record with the most common DNA and genes. The sample yields hundreds of thousands of distinct CDR3 sequences; about 8.3% were counted once. The top ten clonotypes cover roughly 2% of the sample. These sequences were also reported in another study, on yellow fever vaccine responses in identical twins.

The source material was memory (CD45RO+) T cells sorted from blood. The intended sense of this specimen's cell subset or site label: CD45RO+ enriched T cells. Source of these receptors: a young woman in good health.

This clonotype has ten or more counts. CDR3 amino acids: CASSQEPAGGLRQYF. In DNA form, the CDR3 reads TGCGCCAGCAGCCAAGAACCAGCCGGGGGGTTGCGGCAGTACTTC. J is TRBJ2-7 and V is TRBV4-1; 7 nucleotides agree with TRBD2. Unmatched junction bases numbered 11, after V lost 0 bases and J lost 9 bases. Germline CDR1 and CDR2: MGHRA and YSYEKL. This CDR3 is built from 15 residues.

V is TRBV3-1 and J is TRBJ1-1; no firm D call. Deletions cut 2 bases from V and 4 bases from J, with 14 bases between. The CDR3 is made up of 15 amino acids. CDR1 and CDR2 from the germline V gene are LGHDT and YNNKEL (reference sequence). The CDR3 nucleotides read TGTGCCAGCAGCCAACCACTAAAGGGTATCACTGAAGCTTTCTTT. It encodes CASSQPLKGITEAFF.

The chain carries TRBV5-1 and TRBJ1-1; the match to TRBD1 covers 9 bases. Trimming at V came to 4 bases and at J to 4 bases, leaving 5 bases not matched to a gene. This CDR3 has 14 residues. Germline V gene sequence: CDR1 SGHRS, CDR2 YFSETQ. In DNA, the CDR3 is TGCGCCAGCAGCGGAGGGACAGGGAGCACTGAAGCTTTCTTT. Residues: CASSGGTGSTEAFF.

The chain couples TRBV19 to TRBJ2-7, with 11 bases fitting TRBD2. From germline, CDR1 is LNHDA and CDR2 SQIVND (reference sequence). The CDR3 totals 15 residues. V gave up 5 bases and J gave up 7 bases; unmatched junction bases: 10. The CDR3 sequence: CASSPTSGSIGEQYF. For the CDR3, the DNA is TGTGCCAGTAGTCCTACTAGCGGGAGTATTGGGGAGCAGTACTTC.

This clonotype was recorded at least ten times. The rearrangement joins TRBV5-6 to TRBJ2-1, with 8 bases lining up with TRBD1. V was pared by 4 bases and J by 15 bases, with 12 bases of the junction left unmatched. Germline V lookup: CDR1 SGHDT, CDR2 YYEEEE. CDR3 size: 13 residues. As DNA, the CDR3 is TGTGCCAGCAGCCGGGGACAGGTACAGCCTCCGTTCTTC. It specifies CASSRGQVQPPFF.

This clonotype was counted at least ten times. The genes are TRBV29-1 and TRBJ1-4; perhaps TRBD1 as D (5 bases). Germline V lookup: CDR1 SQVTM, CDR2 ANQGSEA. The CDR3 spans 14 residues. V dropped 5 bases and J dropped 8 bases, with 18 bases sitting between them. The CDR3 bases are TGCAGCGTTTTTCCCGGGGCGCCGGGGGAAAAACTGTTTTTT. It translates to CSVFPGAPGEKLFF. Full variable domain (outside the CDR3, taken from reference TRBV29-1 and TRBJ1-4): SAVISQKPSRDICQRGTSLTIQCQVDSQVTMMFWYRQQPGQSLTLIATANQGSEATYESGFVIDKFPISRPNLTFSTLTVSNMSPEDSSIYLCSVFPGAPGEKLFFGSGTQLSVL.

The V call is TRBV6-5, the J call TRBJ2-2; D might be TRBD2 (5 bases). The CDR3 covers 16 residues. The V and J ends lost 3 bases and 4 bases respectively, with 15 bases between them. Germline V gene lookup returns CDR1 MNHEY and CDR2 SVGAGI. Here the CDR3 reads CASSYKPLAGTGELFF. DNA for the CDR3: TGTGCCAGCAGTTATAAGCCCCTCGCGGGCACCGGGGAGCTGTTTTTT.